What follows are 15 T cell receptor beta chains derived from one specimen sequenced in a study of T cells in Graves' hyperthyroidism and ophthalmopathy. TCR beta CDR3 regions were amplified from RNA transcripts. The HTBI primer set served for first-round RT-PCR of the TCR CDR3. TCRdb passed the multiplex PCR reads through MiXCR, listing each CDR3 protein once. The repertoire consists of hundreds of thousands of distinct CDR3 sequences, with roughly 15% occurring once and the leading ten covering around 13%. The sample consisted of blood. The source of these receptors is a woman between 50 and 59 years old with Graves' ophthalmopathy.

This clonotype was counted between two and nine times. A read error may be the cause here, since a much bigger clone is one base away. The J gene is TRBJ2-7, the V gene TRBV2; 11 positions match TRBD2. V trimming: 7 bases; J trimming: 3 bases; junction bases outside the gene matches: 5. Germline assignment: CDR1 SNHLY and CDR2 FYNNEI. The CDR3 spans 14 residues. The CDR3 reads CASISGGGFYEQYF. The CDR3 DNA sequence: TGTGCCAGCATTAGCGGGGGGGGATTCTACGAGCAGTACTTC. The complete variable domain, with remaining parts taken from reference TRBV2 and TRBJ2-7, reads EPEVTQTPSHQVTQMGQEVILRCVPISNHLYFYWYRQILGQKVEFLVSFYNNEISEKSEIFDDQFSVERPDGSNFTLKIRSTKLEDSAMYFCASISGGGFYEQYFGPGTRLTVT.

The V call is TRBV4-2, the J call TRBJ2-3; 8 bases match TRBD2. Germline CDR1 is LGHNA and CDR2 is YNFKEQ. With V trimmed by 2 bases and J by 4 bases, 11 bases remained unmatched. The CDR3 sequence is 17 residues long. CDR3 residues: CASSQNPGLEFPDTQYF. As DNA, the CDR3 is TGTGCCAGCAGCCAAAACCCGGGACTAGAGTTCCCAGATACGCAGTATTTT.

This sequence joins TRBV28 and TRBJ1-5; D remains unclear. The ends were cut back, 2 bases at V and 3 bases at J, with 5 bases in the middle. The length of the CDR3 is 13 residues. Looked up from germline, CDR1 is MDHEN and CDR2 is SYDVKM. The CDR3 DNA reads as TGTGCCAGCAGTTTAAAGGACAATCAGCCCCAGCATTTT. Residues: CASSLKDNQPQHF. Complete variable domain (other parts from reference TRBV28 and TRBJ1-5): DVKVTQSSRYLVKRTGEKVFLECVQDMDHENMFWYRQDPGLGLRLIYFSYDVKMKEKGDIPEGYSVSREKKERFSLILESASTNQTSMYLCASSLKDNQPQHFGDGTRLSIL.

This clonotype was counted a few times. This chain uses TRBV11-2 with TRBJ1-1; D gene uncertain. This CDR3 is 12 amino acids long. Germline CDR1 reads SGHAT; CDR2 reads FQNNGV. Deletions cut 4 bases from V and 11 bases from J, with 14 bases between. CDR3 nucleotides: TGTGCCAGCAGCTCCAACCGACTCCGGGCTTTCTTT. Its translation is CASSSNRLRAFF.

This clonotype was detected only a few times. The CDR3 here is CAVYPAGMADTQYF. CDR3 bases: TGTGCCGTCTATCCAGCGGGAATGGCAGATACGCAGTATTTT. The chain joins TRBV19 to TRBJ2-3; 7 positions match TRBD2. V was pared by 11 bases and J by 4 bases, with 12 bases of the junction left unmatched. This CDR3 spans 14 amino acids. Germline V lookup: CDR1 LNHDA, CDR2 SQIVND (reference sequence).

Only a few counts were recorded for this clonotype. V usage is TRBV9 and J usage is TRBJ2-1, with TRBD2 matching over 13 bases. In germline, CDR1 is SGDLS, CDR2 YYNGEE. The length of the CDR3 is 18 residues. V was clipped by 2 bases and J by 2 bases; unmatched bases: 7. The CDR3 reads CASSVGLAGAGAYNEQFF. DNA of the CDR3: TGTGCCAGCAGCGTCGGACTAGCGGGAGCTGGGGCCTACAATGAGCAGTTCTTC.

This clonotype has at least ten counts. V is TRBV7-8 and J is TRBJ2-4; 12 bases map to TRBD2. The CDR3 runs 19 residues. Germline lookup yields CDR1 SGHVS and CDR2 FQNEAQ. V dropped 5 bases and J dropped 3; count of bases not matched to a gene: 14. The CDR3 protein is CASSRTTSGSGVGKNIQYF. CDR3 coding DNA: TGTGCCAGCAGCCGAACGACTAGCGGGAGTGGTGTTGGCAAAAACATTCAGTACTTC.

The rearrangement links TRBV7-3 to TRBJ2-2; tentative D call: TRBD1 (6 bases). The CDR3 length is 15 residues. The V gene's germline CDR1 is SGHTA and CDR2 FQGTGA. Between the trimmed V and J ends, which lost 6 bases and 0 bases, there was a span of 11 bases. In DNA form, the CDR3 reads TGTGCCAGCAGAAGAGGGGACACGAACACCGGGGAGCTGTTTTTT. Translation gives CASRRGDTNTGELFF.

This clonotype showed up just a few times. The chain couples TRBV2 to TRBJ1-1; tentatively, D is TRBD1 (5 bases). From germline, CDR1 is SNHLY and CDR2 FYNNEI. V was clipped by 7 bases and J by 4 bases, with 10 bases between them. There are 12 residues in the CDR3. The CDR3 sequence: CASMGGVTEAFF. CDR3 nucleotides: TGTGCCAGCATGGGGGGTGTCACTGAAGCTTTCTTT.

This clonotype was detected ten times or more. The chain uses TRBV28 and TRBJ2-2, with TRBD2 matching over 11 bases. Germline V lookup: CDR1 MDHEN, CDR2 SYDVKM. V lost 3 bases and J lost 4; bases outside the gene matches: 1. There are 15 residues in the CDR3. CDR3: CASSFGTSGTGELFF. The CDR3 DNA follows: TGTGCCAGCAGTTTCGGGACTAGCGGCACCGGGGAGCTGTTTTTT.

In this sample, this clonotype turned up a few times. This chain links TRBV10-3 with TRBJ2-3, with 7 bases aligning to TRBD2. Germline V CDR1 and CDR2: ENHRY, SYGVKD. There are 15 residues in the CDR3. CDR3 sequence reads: CAGSAGDSSTDTQYF. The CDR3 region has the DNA TGTGCTGGATCGGCGGGGGATTCTAGCACAGATACGCAGTATTTT.

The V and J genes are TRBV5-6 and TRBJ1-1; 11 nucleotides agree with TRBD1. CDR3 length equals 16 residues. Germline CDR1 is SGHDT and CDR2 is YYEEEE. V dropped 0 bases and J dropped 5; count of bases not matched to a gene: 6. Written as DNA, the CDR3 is TGTGCCAGCAGCTTGGCTTTCGGGACAGGGGGGACTGAAGCTTTCTTT. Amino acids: CASSLAFGTGGTEAFF.

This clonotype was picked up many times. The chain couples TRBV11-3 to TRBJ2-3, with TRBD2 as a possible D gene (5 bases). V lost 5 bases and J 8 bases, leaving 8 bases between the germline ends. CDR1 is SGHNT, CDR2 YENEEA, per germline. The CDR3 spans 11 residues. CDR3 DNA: TGTGCCAGCAGCCCCGAGGGTACGCAGTATTTT. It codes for CASSPEGTQYF.

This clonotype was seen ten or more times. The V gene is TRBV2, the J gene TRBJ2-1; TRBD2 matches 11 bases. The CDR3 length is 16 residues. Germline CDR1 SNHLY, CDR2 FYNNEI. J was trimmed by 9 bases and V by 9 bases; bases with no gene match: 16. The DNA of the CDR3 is TGTGCCAGTTCGGGGGCTAGCGGGAGGCTGGGGGGTGAGCAGTTCTTC. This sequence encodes CASSGASGRLGGEQFF.

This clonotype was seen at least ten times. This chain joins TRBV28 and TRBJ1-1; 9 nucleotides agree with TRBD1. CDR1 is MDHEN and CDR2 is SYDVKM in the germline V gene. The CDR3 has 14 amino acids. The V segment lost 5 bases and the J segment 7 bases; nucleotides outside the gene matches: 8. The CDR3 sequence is CASSTTDRGNEAFF. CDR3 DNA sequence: TGTGCCAGCAGTACCACGGACAGGGGAAATGAAGCTTTCTTT. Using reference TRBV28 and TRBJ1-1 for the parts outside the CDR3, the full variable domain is DVKVTQSSRYLVKRTGEKVFLECVQDMDHENMFWYRQDPGLGLRLIYFSYDVKMKEKGDIPEGYSVSREKKERFSLILESASTNQTSMYLCASSTTDRGNEAFFGQGTRLTVV.